This T cell receptor (beta chain) was recovered during a study of cytomegalovirus exposure and HLA in healthy donors (dated by TCRdb to 2015 to 2018). Background for the entire study: According to a later analysis, the roughly 120 validation repertoires were produced on the same platform as the approximately 600 repertoires of the first cohort. The study aimed to test whether signatures of past pathogen exposure could be identified by cataloging public T cell receptors. Along with the approximately 620-subject first cohort, a separate validation cohort of 120 different subjects was used. High-throughput TCR immunosequencing, statistical association of individual TCRs with disease status, and machine learning were combined to predict cytomegalovirus infection status.

Receptors were amplified or captured by the immunoSEQ multiplex PCR assay. The original methods were these. To diagnose cytomegalovirus status from the catalog of TCR beta chain sequences, a statistical classification framework was built. TCRdb mirrors the immuneACCESS table, restricted to in-frame sequences. Some clones are absent from its copies; in checked studies, under half trace to an unresolved V gene, and the reason for the others is unknown. V and J calls plus clone size are reproduced from that table; the DNA served to infer D and trimming. The sample yields tens of thousands of clones; around 94% were counted once. The ten largest account for approximately 3% of the sample. Concerning this clone itself: It has no known antigen specificity. No base-level quality is on record; no much larger clone is a single base apart.

The study at large found these results: The classifier was reported to diagnose cytomegalovirus status with high specificity and sensitivity in both the original cohort and the validation cohort. A later analysis lacked HLA typing for the validation cohort, so it scored co-occurrence in that cohort across all 130 or so repertoires. The authors suggested that the approach could potentially be extended to other disease states and immunological phenotypes. Subsequent analysis determined that TCRs grouped into clusters in the first cohort also showed a tendency toward co-occurrence across the 90 to 150 validation repertoires, and 85% to 95% of cluster scores exceeded 0. In vitro tests confirmed that a few of the cytomegalovirus-associated TCR beta chains recognize cytomegalovirus antigens. Most TCR sequences were observed very rarely across donors, whereas some public TCRs were present in many individuals. The study gave a list of 150 to 200 TCR beta chains associated with cytomegalovirus.

Separate from the approximately 700-subject first cohort, the validation cohort of 95 to 150 subjects was the group to which the donors belonged. Sequenced input: PBMCs. The clonotype was recovered from a woman aged 18-29 years in good health and CMV-seropositive.

In nucleotides, the sequence is TGTGCCAGCAGCCAAGTGGGGGACAGGGGCTTGATTTCACCCCTCCACTTT. Translated, it reads CASSQVGDRGLISPLHF. This chain joins TRBV4-2 to TRBJ1-6, and TRBD1 matches 10 of the central bases. CDR1 LGHNA and CDR2 YNFKEQ were looked up in the germline V gene. From the cysteine through the phenylalanine, the CDR3 covers 17 amino acids. The kept DNA is CDR3 alone, 51 bases in frame from the first base. The V end gives up 1 base and the J end 9 bases, leaving 9 bases in the junction not matched to a gene.